A single sample gave rise to the 8 T cell receptor beta chains below, sequenced in a study of T cell responses to AZD1222 COVID-19 vaccine. Assay used: immunoSEQ multiplex PCR; TCRdb lists only in-frame clones, some missing. This table holds about 96,000 clones, around nine tenths found once. The source material was peripheral blood, sampled on day 0 of MenACWY control vaccination. These receptor sequences come from an adult in good health.

A single count supports this clone. Other DNA sequences in the sample encode the same CDR3. The chain has TRBV4-2 and TRBJ1-5; D is undetermined. CDR3 size: 12 residues. Per the germline V gene, CDR1 is LGHNA and CDR2 is YNFKEQ. Trimming pared 0 bases from V and 9 bases from J, leaving 6 bases between. CDR3 nucleotides: TGTGCCAGCAGCCAAGAAGACGGGCCCCAGCATTTT. It codes for CASSQEDGPQHF.

This clone was detected a few times. The V and J genes are TRBV7-2 and TRBJ1-1, with D perhaps TRBD1 (5 bases). Trimming shortened V by 4 bases and J by 5 bases, and 11 bases separated the two germline ends. CDR1 and CDR2 (germline): SGHTA, FQGNSA. This CDR3 has 13 amino acids. DNA for the CDR3: TGTGCCAGCAGCTCCGGGGCTTGGACTGAAGCTTTCTTT. Translation gives CASSSGAWTEAFF.

CDR3 DNA: TGTGCCAGCAGCTTACTTTCTGGGGTCTTGAACACTGAAGCTTTCTTT. It yields the protein CASSLLSGVLNTEAFF. J is TRBJ1-1 and V is TRBV11-2; D not resolved. This CDR3 region has 16 residues. Trimming left V 2 bases short and J 0 bases short, with 13 bases between. Germline V lookup: CDR1 SGHAT, CDR2 FQNNGV.

V gene TRBV7-2 combines with J gene TRBJ2-1; 9 bases fit TRBD2. Per germline, CDR1 SGHTA and CDR2 FQGNSA. V shed 5 bases, J shed 4 bases, and the junction held 9 bases outside the gene matches. The CDR3 has 16 amino acids. CDR3 loop: CASSPRLAGAYNEQFF. CDR3 sequence (DNA): TGTGCCAGCAGCCCCCGCTTAGCGGGGGCTTACAATGAGCAGTTCTTC.

The V gene is TRBV2, the J gene TRBJ1-2; TRBD1 matches 7 bases. The J segment lost 4 bases and the V segment lost 7 bases, leaving 9 bases of the junction unmatched. There are 14 residues in the CDR3. From germline, CDR1 is SNHLY and CDR2 FYNNEI. CDR3 region: CASNRGGTVYGYTF. The CDR3 bases are TGTGCCAGCAATCGTGGGGGGACAGTCTATGGCTACACCTTC.

The CDR3 spells CASRRDRGPYGYTF. In nucleotides, the CDR3 is TGTGCCAGTCGCCGGGACAGGGGTCCTTATGGCTACACCTTC. The chain is built from TRBV6-5 and TRBJ1-2; TRBD1 matches at 10 bases. Germline V lookup: CDR1 MNHEY, CDR2 SVGAGI. CDR3 size: 14 residues. Trimming cost V 9 bases and J 5 bases; bases outside gene matches: 9.

V gene TRBV23-1 combines with J gene TRBJ2-4; D gene unclear. TRBV23-1 has ORF status, its function being uncertain. The V and J ends lost 10 bases and 0 bases respectively, with 10 bases between them. The length of the CDR3 is 13 residues. DNA for the CDR3: TGCGCCATCCCCCCGTTAGCCAAAAACATTCAGTACTTC. The encoded protein is CAIPPLAKNIQYF.

The CDR3 region is CASQRGPQETQYF. The CDR3 DNA follows: TGTGCCAGCCAGCGGGGGCCCCAAGAGACCCAGTACTTC. The J gene is TRBJ2-5, the V gene TRBV14; 8 nucleotides line up with TRBD2. V was clipped by 8 bases and J by 1 base; unmatched bases: 3. The CDR3 has 13 amino acids. Germline CDR1 reads SGHDN; CDR2 reads FVKESK. Combining the CDR3 with reference TRBV14 and TRBJ2-5 gives the whole variable domain EAGVTQFPSHSVIEKGQTVTLRCDPISGHDNLYWYRRVMGKEIKFLLHFVKESKQDESGMPNNRFLAERTGGTYSTLKVQPAELEDSGVYFCASQRGPQETQYFGPGTRLLVL.